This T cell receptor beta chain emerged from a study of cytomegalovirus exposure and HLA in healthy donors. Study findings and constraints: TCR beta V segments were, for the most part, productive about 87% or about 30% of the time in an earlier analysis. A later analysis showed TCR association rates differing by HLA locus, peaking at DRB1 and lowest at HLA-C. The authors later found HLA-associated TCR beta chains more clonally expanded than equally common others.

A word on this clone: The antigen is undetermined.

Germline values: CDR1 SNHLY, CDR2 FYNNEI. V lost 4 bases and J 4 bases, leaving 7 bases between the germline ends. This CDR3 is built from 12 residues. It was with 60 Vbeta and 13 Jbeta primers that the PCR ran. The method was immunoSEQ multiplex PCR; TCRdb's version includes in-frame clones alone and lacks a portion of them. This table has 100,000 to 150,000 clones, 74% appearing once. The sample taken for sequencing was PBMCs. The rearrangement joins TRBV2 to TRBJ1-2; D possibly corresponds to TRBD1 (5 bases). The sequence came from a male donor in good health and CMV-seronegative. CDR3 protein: CASSVGGYGYTF. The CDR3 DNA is TGTGCCAGCAGTGTGGGGGGCTATGGCTACACCTTC.